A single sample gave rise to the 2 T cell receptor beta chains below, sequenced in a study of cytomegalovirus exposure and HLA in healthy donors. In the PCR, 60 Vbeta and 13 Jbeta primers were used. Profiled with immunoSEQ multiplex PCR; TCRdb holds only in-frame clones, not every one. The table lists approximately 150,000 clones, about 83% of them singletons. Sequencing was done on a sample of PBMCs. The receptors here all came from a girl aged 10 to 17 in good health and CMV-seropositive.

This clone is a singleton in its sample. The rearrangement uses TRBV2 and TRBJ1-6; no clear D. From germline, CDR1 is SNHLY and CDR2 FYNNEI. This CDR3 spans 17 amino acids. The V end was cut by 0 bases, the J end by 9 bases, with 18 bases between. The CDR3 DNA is TGTGCCAGCAGTGAAGCGACGGGAGGGTGGGGTGGTTCACCCCTCCACTTT. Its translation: CASSEATGGWGGSPLHF.

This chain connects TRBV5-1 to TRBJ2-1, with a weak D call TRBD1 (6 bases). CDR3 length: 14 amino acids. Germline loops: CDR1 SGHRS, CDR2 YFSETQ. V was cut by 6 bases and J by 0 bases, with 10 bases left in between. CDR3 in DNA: TGCGCCAGCAAGGGGGACCTCTCCTACAATGAGCAGTTCTTC. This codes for CASKGDLSYNEQFF.